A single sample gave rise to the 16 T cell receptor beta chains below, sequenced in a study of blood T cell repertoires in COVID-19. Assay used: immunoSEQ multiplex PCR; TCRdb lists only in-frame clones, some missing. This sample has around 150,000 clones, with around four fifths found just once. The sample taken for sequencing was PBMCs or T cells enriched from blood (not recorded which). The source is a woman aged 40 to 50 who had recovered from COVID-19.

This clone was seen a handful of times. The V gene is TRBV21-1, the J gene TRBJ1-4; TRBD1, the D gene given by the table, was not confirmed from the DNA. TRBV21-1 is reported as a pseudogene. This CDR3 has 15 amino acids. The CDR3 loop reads CASSAPQGVGEKLFF. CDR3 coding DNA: TGTGCCAGCAGCGCCCCACAGGGGGTGGGTGAAAAACTGTTTTTT.

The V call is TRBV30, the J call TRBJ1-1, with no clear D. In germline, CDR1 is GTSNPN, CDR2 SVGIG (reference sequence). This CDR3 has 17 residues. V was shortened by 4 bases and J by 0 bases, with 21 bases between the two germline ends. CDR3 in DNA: TGTGCCTGGAACTCTCCTACATGGGAGGGCATGAACACTGAAGCTTTCTTT. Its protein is CAWNSPTWEGMNTEAFF. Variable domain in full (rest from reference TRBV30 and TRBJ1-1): SQTIHQWPATLVQPVGSPLSLECTVEGTSNPNLYWYRQAAGRGLQLLFYSVGIGQISSEVPQNLSASRPQDRQFILSSKKLLLSDSGFYLCAWNSPTWEGMNTEAFFGQGTRLTVV.

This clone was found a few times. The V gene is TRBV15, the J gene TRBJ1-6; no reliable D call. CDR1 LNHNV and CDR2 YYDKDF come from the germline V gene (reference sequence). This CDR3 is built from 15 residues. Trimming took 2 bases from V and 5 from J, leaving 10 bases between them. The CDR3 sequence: CATSRTVLNNSPLHF. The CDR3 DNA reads TGTGCCACCAGCAGAACTGTTCTGAATAATTCACCCCTCCACTTT.

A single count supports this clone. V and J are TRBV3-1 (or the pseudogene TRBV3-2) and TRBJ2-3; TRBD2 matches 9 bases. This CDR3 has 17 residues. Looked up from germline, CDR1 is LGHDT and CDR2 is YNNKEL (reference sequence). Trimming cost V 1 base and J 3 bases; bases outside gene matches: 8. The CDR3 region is CASSQAIIAGETDTQYF. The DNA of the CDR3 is TGTGCCAGCAGCCAAGCTATAATAGCGGGAGAAACAGATACGCAGTATTTT.

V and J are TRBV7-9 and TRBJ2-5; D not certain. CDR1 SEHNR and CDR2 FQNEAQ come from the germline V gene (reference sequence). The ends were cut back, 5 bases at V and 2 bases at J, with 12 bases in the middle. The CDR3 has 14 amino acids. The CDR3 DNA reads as TGTGCCAGCAGCACCAGACTCCTGCAAGAGACCCAGTACTTC. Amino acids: CASSTRLLQETQYF.

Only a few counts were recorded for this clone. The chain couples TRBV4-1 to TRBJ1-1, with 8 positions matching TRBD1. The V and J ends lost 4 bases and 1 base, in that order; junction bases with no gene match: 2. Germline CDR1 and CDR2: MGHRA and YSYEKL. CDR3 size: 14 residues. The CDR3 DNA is TGCGCCAGCAGCCTTGGACAGGGGAACACTGAAGCTTTCTTT. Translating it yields CASSLGQGNTEAFF.

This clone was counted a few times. The CDR3 region has the DNA TGTGCCATCAGTGTCTCGACAGGGAGCTACGAGCAGTACTTC. Its translation is CAISVSTGSYEQYF. This rearrangement joins TRBV10-3 to TRBJ2-7; 7 bases line up with TRBD1. Germline V gene lookup returns CDR1 ENHRY and CDR2 SYGVKD. The CDR3 loop spans 14 amino acids. V was clipped by 4 bases and J by 3 bases; unmatched bases: 6.

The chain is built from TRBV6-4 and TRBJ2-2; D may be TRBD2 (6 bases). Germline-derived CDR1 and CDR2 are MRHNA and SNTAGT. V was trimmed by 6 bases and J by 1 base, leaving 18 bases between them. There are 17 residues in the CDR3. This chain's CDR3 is CASRECRGRMNTGELFF. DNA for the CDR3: TGTGCCAGCAGGGAGTGCCGGGGGAGGATGAACACCGGGGAGCTGTTTTTT.

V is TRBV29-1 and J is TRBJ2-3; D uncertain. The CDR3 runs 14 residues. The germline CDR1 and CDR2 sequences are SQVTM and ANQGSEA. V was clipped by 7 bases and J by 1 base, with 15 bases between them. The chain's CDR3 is CSARPTWGTDTQYF. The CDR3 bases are TGCAGCGCTCGACCGACTTGGGGCACAGATACGCAGTATTTT.

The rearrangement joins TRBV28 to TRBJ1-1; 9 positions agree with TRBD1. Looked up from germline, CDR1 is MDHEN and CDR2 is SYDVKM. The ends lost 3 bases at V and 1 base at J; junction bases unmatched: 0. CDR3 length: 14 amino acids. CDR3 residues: CASSLGQGNTEAFF. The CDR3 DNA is TGTGCCAGCAGTTTGGGACAGGGGAACACTGAAGCTTTCTTT.

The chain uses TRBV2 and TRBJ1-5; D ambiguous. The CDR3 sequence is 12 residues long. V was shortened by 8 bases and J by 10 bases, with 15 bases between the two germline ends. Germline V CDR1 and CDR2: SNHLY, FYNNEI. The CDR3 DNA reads TGTGCCAGCGGTTTTGGAGACTCCCCCCAGCATTTT. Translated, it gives CASGFGDSPQHF.

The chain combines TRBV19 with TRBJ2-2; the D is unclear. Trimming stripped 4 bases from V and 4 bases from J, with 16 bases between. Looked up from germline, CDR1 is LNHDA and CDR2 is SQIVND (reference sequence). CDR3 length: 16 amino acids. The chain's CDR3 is CASSTPFERPTGELFF. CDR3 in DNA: TGTGCCAGTAGTACCCCCTTCGAGCGACCCACCGGGGAGCTGTTTTTT.

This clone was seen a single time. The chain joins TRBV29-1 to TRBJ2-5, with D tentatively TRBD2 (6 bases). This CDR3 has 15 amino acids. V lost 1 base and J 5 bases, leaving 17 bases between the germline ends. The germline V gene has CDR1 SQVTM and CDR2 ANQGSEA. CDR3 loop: CSVEGGLAYVETQYF. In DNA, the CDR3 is TGCAGCGTTGAAGGGGGACTGGCGTACGTGGAGACCCAGTACTTC.

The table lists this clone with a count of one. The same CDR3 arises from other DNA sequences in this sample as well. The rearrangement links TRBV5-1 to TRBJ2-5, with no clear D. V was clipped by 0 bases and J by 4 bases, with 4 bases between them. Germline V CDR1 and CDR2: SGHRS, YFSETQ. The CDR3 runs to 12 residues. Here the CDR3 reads CASSLARETQYF. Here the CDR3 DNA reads TGCGCCAGCAGCTTGGCCAGAGAGACCCAGTACTTC.

The CDR3 spells CSASPAGGSIDTQYF. The DNA of the CDR3 is TGCAGTGCTAGTCCAGCGGGAGGGTCAATAGATACGCAGTATTTT. This sequence joins TRBV20-1 and TRBJ2-3; 10 bases agree with TRBD2. Trimming removed 3 bases from V and 5 bases from J; junction bases left unmatched: 8. The CDR3 has 15 amino acids. Germline-derived CDR1 and CDR2 are DFQATT and SNEGSKA (reference sequence).

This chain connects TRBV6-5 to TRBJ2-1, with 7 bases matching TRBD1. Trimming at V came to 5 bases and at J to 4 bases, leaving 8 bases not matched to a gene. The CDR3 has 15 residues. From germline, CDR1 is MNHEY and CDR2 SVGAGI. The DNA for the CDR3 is TGTGCCAGCAGTCCCAGGGGGAAGAGGTACAATGAGCAGTTCTTC. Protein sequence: CASSPRGKRYNEQFF.